This T cell receptor beta chain was recovered during a study of shared clonotypes between healthy human individuals. Naive CD8 cells lacked CD45RO, underwent positive selection for CCR7 and left out terminally differentiated effector memory CD45RA+ cells. Study-level results: In this cohort, only blood was sampled, and tissue repertoires likely differ. Represented genetic and exposure-history diversity was restricted by having few donors.

At the deep level, the assay was run. TCRdb's table, derived via immunoSEQ multiplex PCR, lists solely in-frame clones and lacks some. Of about 2,100,000 clones detected, under 95% appear once; the ten largest clones hold 1.5% to 2%. The CDR3 has 13 amino acids. Germline V gene sequence: CDR1 SGHNT, CDR2 YENEEA. V was pared by 0 bases and J by 5 bases, with 6 bases between. On this clone itself: Its antigen is unknown.

The origin of this receptor is a man between 18 and 29 years old in good health. Some clones in this sample may be carry-over from other donors' samples. V usage is TRBV11-3 and J usage is TRBJ2-3; D unresolved. What was sequenced was naive CD8+ T cells from PBMCs. CDR3 in amino acids: CASSLDLQDTQYF. Written as DNA, the CDR3 is TGTGCCAGCAGCTTAGATTTGCAAGATACGCAGTATTTT.